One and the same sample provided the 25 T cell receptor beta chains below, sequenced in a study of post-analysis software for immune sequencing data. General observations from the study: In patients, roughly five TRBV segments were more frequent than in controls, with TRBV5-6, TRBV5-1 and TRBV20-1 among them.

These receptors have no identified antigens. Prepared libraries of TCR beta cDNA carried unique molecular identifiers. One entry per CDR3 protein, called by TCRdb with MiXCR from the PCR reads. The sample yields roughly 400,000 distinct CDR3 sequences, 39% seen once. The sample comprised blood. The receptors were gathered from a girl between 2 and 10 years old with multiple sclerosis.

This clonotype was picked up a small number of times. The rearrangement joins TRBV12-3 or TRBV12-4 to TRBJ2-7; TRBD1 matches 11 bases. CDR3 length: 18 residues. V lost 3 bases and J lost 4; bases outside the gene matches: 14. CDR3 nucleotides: TGTGCCAGCAGTTTCCGAACCTCCGGGACAGGGGGTATATACGAGCAGTACTTC. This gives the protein CASSFRTSGTGGIYEQYF.

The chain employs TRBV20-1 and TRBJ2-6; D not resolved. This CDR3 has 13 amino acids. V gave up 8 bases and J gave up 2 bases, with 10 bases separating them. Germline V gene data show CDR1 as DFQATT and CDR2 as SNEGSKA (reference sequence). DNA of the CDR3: TGCAGTTTAAAAAAACCTGGGGCCAACGTCCTGACTTTC. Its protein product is CSLKKPGANVLTF.

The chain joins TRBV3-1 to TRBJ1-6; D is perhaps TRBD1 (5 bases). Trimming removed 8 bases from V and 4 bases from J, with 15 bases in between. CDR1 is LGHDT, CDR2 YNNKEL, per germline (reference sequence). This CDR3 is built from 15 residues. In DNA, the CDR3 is TGTGCCAGCTGCTGCACAGGATTTTATAATTCACCCCTCCACTTT. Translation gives CASCCTGFYNSPLHF.

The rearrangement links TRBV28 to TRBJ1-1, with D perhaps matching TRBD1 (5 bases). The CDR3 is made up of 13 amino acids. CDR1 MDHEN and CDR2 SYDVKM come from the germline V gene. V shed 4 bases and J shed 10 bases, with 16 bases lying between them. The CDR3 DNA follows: TGTGCCAGCAGTTCCCCAGGGCGGGAGGGAGCTTTCTTT. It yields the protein CASSSPGREGAFF. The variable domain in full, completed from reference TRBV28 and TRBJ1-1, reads DVKVTQSSRYLVKRTGEKVFLECVQDMDHENMFWYRQDPGLGLRLIYFSYDVKMKEKGDIPEGYSVSREKKERFSLILESASTNQTSMYLCASSSPGREGAFFGQGTRLTVV.

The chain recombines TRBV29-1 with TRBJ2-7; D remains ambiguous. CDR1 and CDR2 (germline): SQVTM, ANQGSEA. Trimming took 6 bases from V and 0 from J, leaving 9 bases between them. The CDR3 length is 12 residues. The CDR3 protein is CSVALSSYEQYF. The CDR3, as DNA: TGCAGCGTCGCTCTCAGCTCCTACGAGCAGTACTTC.

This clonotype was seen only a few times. The CDR3 spells CASSTYSGLYNEQFF. The CDR3 coding sequence is TGTGCCAGCAGCACCTATAGCGGGCTCTACAATGAGCAGTTCTTC. This rearrangement joins TRBV7-3 to TRBJ2-1, with 7 bases that match TRBD2. The germline CDR1 and CDR2 sequences are SGHTA and FQGTGA. This CDR3 spans 15 amino acids. V lost 5 bases to trimming and J lost 3 bases; unmatched junction nucleotides: 7.

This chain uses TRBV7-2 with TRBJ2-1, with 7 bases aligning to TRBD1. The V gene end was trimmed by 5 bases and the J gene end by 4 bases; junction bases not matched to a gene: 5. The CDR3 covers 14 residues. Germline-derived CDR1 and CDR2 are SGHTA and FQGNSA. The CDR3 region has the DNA TGTGCCAGCAGCCCCAGGGGGAAGTACAATGAGCAGTTCTTC. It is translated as CASSPRGKYNEQFF.

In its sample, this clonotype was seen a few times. In DNA, the CDR3 is TGTGCCAGCAGTTCCCCCTTCAGGGGACACACTGAAGCTTTCTTT. Its translation is CASSSPFRGHTEAFF. This chain joins TRBV6-5 and TRBJ1-1, with D maybe TRBD1 (6 bases). V lost 4 bases and J 3 bases, leaving 15 bases between the germline ends. CDR1 and CDR2 (germline): MNHEY, SVGAGI. The CDR3 consists of 15 residues.

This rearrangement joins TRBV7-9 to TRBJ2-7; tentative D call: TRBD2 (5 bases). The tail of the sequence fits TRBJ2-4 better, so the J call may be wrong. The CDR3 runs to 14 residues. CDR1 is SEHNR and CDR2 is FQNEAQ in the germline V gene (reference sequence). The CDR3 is CASSRSGTQNIQYF. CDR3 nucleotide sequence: TGTGCCAGCAGCCGTTCGGGAACCCAAAACATTCAGTACTTC.

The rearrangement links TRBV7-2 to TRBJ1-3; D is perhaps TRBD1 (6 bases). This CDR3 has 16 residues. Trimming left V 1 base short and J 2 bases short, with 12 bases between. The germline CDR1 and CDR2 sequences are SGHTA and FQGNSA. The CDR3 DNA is TGTGCCAGCAGCTTAGTAGGTTCAGGGGCTGGAAACACCATATATTTT. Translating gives CASSLVGSGAGNTIYF.

The CDR3 DNA sequence: TGTGCCAGCAGGTTACTCCCAGTTGGGCTAGCCCTCAGCACAGATACGCAGTATTTT. The encoded protein is CASRLLPVGLALSTDTQYF. The chain is built from TRBV27 and TRBJ2-3, with TRBD2 as a possible D gene (5 bases). Germline assignment: CDR1 MNHEY and CDR2 SMNVEV (reference sequence). Trimming removed 6 bases from V and 0 bases from J, with 25 bases in between. CDR3 length: 19 residues.

This CDR3 is CASIKGQGPYGYTF. DNA of the CDR3: TGTGCCAGCATCAAAGGACAGGGCCCCTATGGCTACACCTTC. The gene calls are TRBV28 and TRBJ1-2; the match to TRBD1 covers 8 bases. Unmatched junction bases numbered 8, after V lost 7 bases and J lost 4 bases. Germline V gene lookup returns CDR1 MDHEN and CDR2 SYDVKM. This CDR3 is built from 14 residues.

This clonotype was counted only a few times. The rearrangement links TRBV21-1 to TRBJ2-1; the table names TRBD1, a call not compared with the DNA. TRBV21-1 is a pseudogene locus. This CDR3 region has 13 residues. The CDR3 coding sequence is TGTGCCAGCCTAGGACAGAACTACAATGAGCAGTTCTTC. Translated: CASLGQNYNEQFF.

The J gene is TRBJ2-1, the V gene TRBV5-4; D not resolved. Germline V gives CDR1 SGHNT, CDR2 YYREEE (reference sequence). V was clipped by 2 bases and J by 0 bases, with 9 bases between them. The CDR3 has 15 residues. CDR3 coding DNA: TGTGCCAGCAGCTTAGAAGTGAGCTCCTACAATGAGCAGTTCTTC. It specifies CASSLEVSSYNEQFF.

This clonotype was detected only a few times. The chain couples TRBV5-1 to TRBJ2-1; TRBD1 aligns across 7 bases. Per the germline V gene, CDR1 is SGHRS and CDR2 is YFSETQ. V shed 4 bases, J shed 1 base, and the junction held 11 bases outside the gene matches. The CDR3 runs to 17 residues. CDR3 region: CASSLEDRPYSYNEQFF. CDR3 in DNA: TGCGCCAGCAGCCTGGAGGACAGGCCCTATTCCTACAATGAGCAGTTCTTC. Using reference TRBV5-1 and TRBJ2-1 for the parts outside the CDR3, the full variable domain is KAGVTQTPRYLIKTRGQQVTLSCSPISGHRSVSWYQQTPGQGLQFLFEYFSETQRNKGNFPGRFSGRQFSNSRSEMNVSTLELGDSALYLCASSLEDRPYSYNEQFFGPGTRLTVL.

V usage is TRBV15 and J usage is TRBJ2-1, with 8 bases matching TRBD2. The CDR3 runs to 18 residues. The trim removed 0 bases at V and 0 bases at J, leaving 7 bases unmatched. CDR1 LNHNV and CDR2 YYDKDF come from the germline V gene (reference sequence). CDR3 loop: CATSRDRTSRASYNEQFF. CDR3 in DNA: TGTGCCACCAGCAGAGATCGGACTAGCCGTGCCTCCTACAATGAGCAGTTCTTC.

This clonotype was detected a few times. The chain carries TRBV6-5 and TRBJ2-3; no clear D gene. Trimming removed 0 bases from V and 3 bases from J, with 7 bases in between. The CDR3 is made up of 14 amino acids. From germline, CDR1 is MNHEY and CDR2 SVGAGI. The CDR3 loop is CASSYSGPTDTQYF. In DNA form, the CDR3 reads TGTGCCAGCAGTTACTCTGGACCAACAGATACGCAGTATTTT.

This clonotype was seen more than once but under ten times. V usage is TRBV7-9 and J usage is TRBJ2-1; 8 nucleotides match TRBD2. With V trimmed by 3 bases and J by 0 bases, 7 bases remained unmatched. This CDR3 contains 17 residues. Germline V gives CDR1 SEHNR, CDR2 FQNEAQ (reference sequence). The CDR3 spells CASSLYTSGFSYNEQFF. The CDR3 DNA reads TGTGCCAGCAGCTTGTATACTAGCGGTTTCTCCTACAATGAGCAGTTCTTC.

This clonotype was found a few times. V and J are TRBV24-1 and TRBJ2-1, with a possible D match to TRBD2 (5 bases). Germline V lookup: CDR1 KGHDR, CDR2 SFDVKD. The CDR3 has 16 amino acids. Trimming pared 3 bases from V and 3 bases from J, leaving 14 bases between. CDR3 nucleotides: TGTGCCACCAGTGATGTCCTAGCAGAGGGCTACAATGAGCAGTTCTTC. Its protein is CATSDVLAEGYNEQFF.

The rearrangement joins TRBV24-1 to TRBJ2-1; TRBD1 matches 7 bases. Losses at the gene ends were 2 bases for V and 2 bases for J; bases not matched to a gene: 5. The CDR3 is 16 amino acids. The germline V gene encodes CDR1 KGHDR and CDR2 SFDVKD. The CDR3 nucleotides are TGTGCCACCAGTGATTCGGGGACAGTAGCCTACAATGAGCAGTTCTTC. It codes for CATSDSGTVAYNEQFF.

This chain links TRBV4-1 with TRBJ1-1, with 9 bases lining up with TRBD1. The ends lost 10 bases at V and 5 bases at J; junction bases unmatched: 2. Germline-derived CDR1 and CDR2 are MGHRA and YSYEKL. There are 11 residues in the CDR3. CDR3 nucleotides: TGCGCCACACAGGGGGCTACTGAAGCTTTCTTT. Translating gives CATQGATEAFF.

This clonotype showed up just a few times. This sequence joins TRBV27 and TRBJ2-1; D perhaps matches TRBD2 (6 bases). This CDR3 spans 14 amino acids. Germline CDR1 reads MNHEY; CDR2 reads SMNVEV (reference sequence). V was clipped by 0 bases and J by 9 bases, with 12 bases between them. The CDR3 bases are TGTGCCAGCAGTTTATCTTTCCGGGGGTTTGAGCAGTTCTTC. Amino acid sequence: CASSLSFRGFEQFF.

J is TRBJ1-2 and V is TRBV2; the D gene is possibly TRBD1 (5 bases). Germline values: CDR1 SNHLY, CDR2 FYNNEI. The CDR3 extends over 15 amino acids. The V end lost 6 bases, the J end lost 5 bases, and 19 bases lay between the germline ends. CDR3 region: CASRSSRDRSYGYTF. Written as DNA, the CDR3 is TGTGCCAGCAGGAGCTCGAGGGACCGTTCTTATGGCTACACCTTC.

The CDR3 sequence: CSARGAKGQNNYGYTF. CDR3 nucleotides: TGCAGTGCTAGAGGAGCCAAGGGTCAGAACAACTATGGCTACACCTTC. The chain links TRBV20-1 to TRBJ1-2; D not certain. The CDR3 is made up of 16 amino acids. Germline V gives CDR1 DFQATT, CDR2 SNEGSKA (reference sequence). V lost 1 base and J lost 2, with 17 bases in between.

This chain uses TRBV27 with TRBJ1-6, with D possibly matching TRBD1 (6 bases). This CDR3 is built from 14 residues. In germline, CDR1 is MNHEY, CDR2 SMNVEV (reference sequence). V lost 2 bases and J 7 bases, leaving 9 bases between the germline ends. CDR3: CASSLHRENSPLHF. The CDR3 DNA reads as TGTGCCAGCAGTTTACACAGGGAAAATTCACCCCTCCACTTT.